This passage covers 28 T cell receptor beta chains from one sample sequenced in a study of T cells in localized non-small cell lung cancer. Some clones are missing from TCRdb's copy, which holds only in-frame ones; the method was immunoSEQ multiplex PCR. Among about 33,000 clones, around nine tenths were seen once, and the ten largest hold approximately 6.5%. Sequencing used peripheral blood, obtained before any cancer treatment. Every receptor here comes from a female donor at least 60 years old with stage I lung adenocarcinoma.

The chain joins TRBV2 to TRBJ2-7; D is uncertain. Trimming shortened V by 5 bases and J by 5 bases, and 13 bases separated the two germline ends. The CDR3 length is 13 residues. Germline V CDR1 and CDR2: SNHLY, FYNNEI. The CDR3 bases are TGTGCCAGCAGTCCAGCCCCACGGGACGAGCAGTACTTC. This codes for CASSPAPRDEQYF.

The chain couples TRBV6-8 to TRBJ2-5, with D unclear. Deletions cut 8 bases from V and 7 bases from J, with 8 bases between. CDR1 MNHGY and CDR2 SAAAGT come from the germline V gene. This CDR3 contains 10 residues. The CDR3 reads CASGWGTQYF. In DNA form, the CDR3 reads TGTGCCAGCGGTTGGGGGACCCAGTACTTC.

The chain joins TRBV14 to TRBJ1-1; D may be TRBD1 (5 bases). Germline V gene sequence: CDR1 SGHDN, CDR2 FVKESK. V shed 2 bases and J shed 5 bases, with 9 bases lying between them. The CDR3 is 13 amino acids. For the CDR3, the DNA is TGTGCCAGCAGCCAACTTAGGGGAACTGAAGCTTTCTTT. This encodes CASSQLRGTEAFF.

The chain recombines TRBV7-2 with TRBJ2-5; 9 bases are a match to TRBD2. With V trimmed by 5 bases and J by 5 bases, 9 bases remained unmatched. This CDR3 contains 15 residues. Germline CDR1 SGHTA, CDR2 FQGNSA. In DNA, the CDR3 is TGTGCCAGCAGCCCGGGCGGGGGGGCGCGGGAGACCCAGTACTTC. As protein: CASSPGGGARETQYF.

The chain recombines TRBV29-1 with TRBJ1-1, with unresolved D. The CDR3 is made up of 14 amino acids. Germline V CDR1 and CDR2: SQVTM, ANQGSEA. V lost 6 bases, J lost 1 base, and 15 bases lay in between. CDR3 in DNA: TGCAGCGTGGGAGAAGGACTTTCGAACACTGAAGCTTTCTTT. Protein product: CSVGEGLSNTEAFF.

V is TRBV5-5 and J is TRBJ2-5; 7 nucleotides agree with TRBD2. Trimming cost V 0 bases and J 1 base; bases outside gene matches: 6. Germline V gene data show CDR1 as SGHKS and CDR2 as YYEKEE (reference sequence). The CDR3 sequence is 16 residues long. CDR3 nucleotides: TGTGCCAGCAGCTTGGCCTCCGGCGGGGGCCAAGAGACCCAGTACTTC. This codes for CASSLASGGGQETQYF.

The chain recombines TRBV18 with TRBJ1-5; weak D call: TRBD1 (6 bases). V shed 2 bases and J shed 4 bases, with 9 bases lying between them. Germline V gene lookup returns CDR1 KGHSH and CDR2 LQKENI. The CDR3 runs 14 residues. CDR3 amino acids: CASSPRGANQPQHF. The CDR3 nucleotides are TGTGCCAGCTCACCAAGGGGGGCGAATCAGCCCCAGCATTTT.

This clone was detected only once. One junction end disagrees with the germline gene, perhaps due to a read error. The chain is built from TRBV10-3 and TRBJ2-1; tentatively, D is TRBD1 or TRBD2 (5 bases each). The CDR3 is made up of 16 amino acids. Per the germline V gene, CDR1 is ENHRY and CDR2 is SYGVKD. In nucleotides, the CDR3 is TGTGCCATCACTGAGGGACGGCAGGGTGCAAGGCATGAGCAGTTCTTC. Translating gives CAITEGRQGARHEQFF.

This clone showed up just once. The rearrangement joins TRBV2 to TRBJ2-1; 9 bases are shared with TRBD1. After removal of 6 bases from V and 8 bases from J, the junction contained 11 bases not matched to a gene. Germline assignment: CDR1 SNHLY and CDR2 FYNNEI. This CDR3 is built from 15 residues. As DNA, the CDR3 is TGTGCCAGCAGACCCCGGGACAGGGAAGGCGATGAGCAGTTCTTC. Translated: CASRPRDREGDEQFF. The full variable domain, completed using reference TRBV2 and TRBJ2-1, is EPEVTQTPSHQVTQMGQEVILRCVPISNHLYFYWYRQILGQKVEFLVSFYNNEISEKSEIFDDQFSVERPDGSNFTLKIRSTKLEDSAMYFCASRPRDREGDEQFFGPGTRLTVL.

The sample holds one count of this clone. The rearrangement joins TRBV7-9 to TRBJ2-4, with D perhaps matching TRBD1 or TRBD2 (5 bases each). The CDR3 sequence is 16 residues long. V was shortened by 1 base and J by 0 bases, with 10 bases between the two germline ends. Germline loops: CDR1 SEHNR, CDR2 FQNEAQ (reference sequence). The CDR3 here is CASSLGGYPAKNIQYF. The DNA of the CDR3 is TGTGCCAGCAGCTTAGGGGGGTACCCAGCCAAAAACATTCAGTACTTC.

This clone was detected only once. The chain couples TRBV5-1 to TRBJ1-6; 9 nucleotides align to TRBD1. Germline CDR1 and CDR2: SGHRS and YFSETQ. This CDR3 region has 16 residues. Trimming removed 1 base from V and 9 bases from J; junction bases left unmatched: 8. The CDR3 region is CASSLKGDRESSPLHF. The CDR3 DNA is TGCGCCAGCAGCTTGAAGGGGGACAGGGAAAGTTCACCCCTCCACTTT.

The rearrangement joins TRBV7-8 to TRBJ1-5, with D hard to call. In germline, CDR1 is SGHVS, CDR2 FQNEAQ. This CDR3 has 14 residues. Between the trimmed V and J ends, which lost 1 base and 15 bases, there was a span of 19 bases. CDR3 bases: TGTGCCAGCAGCTTAGTCCGACATCCATATGATATGCATTTT. Translation gives CASSLVRHPYDMHF.

The rearrangement uses TRBV19 and TRBJ2-7, with D perhaps matching TRBD2 (6 bases). V was cut by 4 bases and J by 3 bases, with 25 bases left in between. This CDR3 contains 18 residues. The V gene's germline CDR1 is LNHDA and CDR2 SQIVND (reference sequence). This CDR3 is CASSTWGVKGDPNYEQYF. The DNA for the CDR3 is TGTGCCAGTAGTACCTGGGGGGTTAAAGGGGACCCCAACTACGAGCAGTACTTC.

The chain carries TRBV4-2 and TRBJ2-1, with TRBD2 identical over 7 bases. V was pared by 3 bases and J by 9 bases, with 11 bases of the junction left unmatched. In germline, CDR1 is LGHNA, CDR2 YNFKEQ. This CDR3 spans 15 amino acids. The CDR3 coding sequence is TGTGCCAGCAGCCAGGAAACGTGGGGGGGACGTGAGCAGTTCTTC. This encodes CASSQETWGGREQFF.

This chain links TRBV2 with TRBJ2-7; 7 bases align to TRBD2. The CDR3 has 12 amino acids. V lost 4 bases to trimming and J lost 10 bases; unmatched junction nucleotides: 7. CDR1 SNHLY and CDR2 FYNNEI come from the germline V gene. CDR3 nucleotides: TGTGCCAGCAGTGTTATAGGGGAGGGACAGTACGTC. It codes for CASSVIGEGQYV.

V and J are TRBV19 and TRBJ1-2; the D gene is possibly TRBD1 (5 bases). The germline CDR1 and CDR2 sequences are LNHDA and SQIVND (reference sequence). Trimming pared 2 bases from V and 2 bases from J, leaving 12 bases between. The length of the CDR3 is 15 residues. In DNA form, the CDR3 reads TGTGCCAGTAGTATAAATCAGGGTTCCAACTATGGCTACACCTTC. It is translated as CASSINQGSNYGYTF.

The J gene is TRBJ1-4, the V gene TRBV6-6; unclear D gene. V was cut by 4 bases and J by 1 base, with 7 bases left in between. Germline CDR1 and CDR2: MNHNY and SVGAGI (reference sequence). The CDR3 length is 14 residues. The CDR3 sequence is CASSWRETNEKLFF. The CDR3 DNA follows: TGTGCCAGCAGTTGGAGGGAAACTAATGAAAAACTGTTTTTT.

The chain carries TRBV9 and TRBJ2-3; TRBD2 matches 7 bases. The CDR3 runs 16 residues. The V and J ends lost 2 bases and 2 bases, in that order; junction bases with no gene match: 8. Germline V gene sequence: CDR1 SGDLS, CDR2 YYNGEE. The CDR3 DNA reads as TGTGCCAGCAGCGTTGGGACTACCGGAATCACAGATACGCAGTATTTT. This codes for CASSVGTTGITDTQYF.

The V gene is TRBV2, the J gene TRBJ1-5, with D possibly TRBD1 on 5 matching bases. This CDR3 region has 16 residues. V lost 3 bases, J lost 1 base, and 13 bases lay in between. CDR1 is SNHLY and CDR2 is FYNNEI in the germline V gene. The CDR3 is CASSDGALGSNQPQHF. Written as DNA, the CDR3 is TGTGCCAGCAGTGATGGGGCGCTTGGGAGCAATCAGCCCCAGCATTTT.

This clone showed up just once. The chain joins TRBV7-9 to TRBJ2-1; the D gene is possibly TRBD2 (6 bases). Deletions cut 1 base from V and 2 bases from J, with 12 bases between. Germline V gene lookup returns CDR1 SEHNR and CDR2 FQNEAQ (reference sequence). This CDR3 has 16 amino acids. The CDR3 sequence is CASSLGWRGTYNEQFF. CDR3 DNA sequence: TGTGCCAGCAGCTTAGGATGGCGGGGAACCTACAATGAGCAGTTCTTC.

This sequence joins TRBV19 and TRBJ1-3; D remains unclear. CDR1 and CDR2 (germline): LNHDA, SQIVND (reference sequence). The V and J ends lost 1 base and 4 bases respectively, with 8 bases between them. The CDR3 has 14 residues. The CDR3 region has the DNA TGTGCCAGTAGTATAGCGGGGTCCGGAAACACCATATATTTT. Translating it yields CASSIAGSGNTIYF.

The gene calls are TRBV19 and TRBJ2-5, with TRBD1 identical over 8 bases. After removal of 9 bases from V and 5 bases from J, the junction contained 8 bases not matched to a gene. The V gene's germline CDR1 is LNHDA and CDR2 SQIVND (reference sequence). CDR3 length: 13 amino acids. The CDR3 nucleotides are TGTGCCAGCTCGACAGGGGTAGGGGAGACCCAGTACTTC. Amino acids: CASSTGVGETQYF.

V is TRBV5-4 and J is TRBJ1-1; 9 bases align to TRBD1. V lost 4 bases, J lost 2 bases, and 9 bases stayed unmatched. The CDR3 has 16 residues. Germline assignment: CDR1 SGHNT and CDR2 YYREEE (reference sequence). The CDR3 region has the DNA TGTGCCAGCAGCCCGCGGACAGGGGTCATAAACACTGAAGCTTTCTTT. Its translation: CASSPRTGVINTEAFF. The full variable domain, its missing parts supplied by reference TRBV5-4 and TRBJ1-1, is ETGVTQSPTHLIKTRGQQVTLRCSSQSGHNTVSWYQQALGQGPQFIFQYYREEENGRGNFPPRFSGLQFPNYSSELNVNALELDDSALYLCASSPRTGVINTEAFFGQGTRLTVV.

The chain carries TRBV6-1 and TRBJ2-7, with 11 bases lining up with TRBD1. Germline V gene data show CDR1 as MNHNS and CDR2 as SASEGT. The CDR3 extends over 13 amino acids. After removal of 6 bases from V and 6 bases from J, the junction contained 4 bases not matched to a gene. The CDR3 coding sequence is TGTGCCAGCAGCGGACAGGGGGCTGGCGAGCAGTACGTC. Its translation: CASSGQGAGEQYV.

The chain is built from TRBV5-1 and TRBJ2-2, with D possibly TRBD2 on 6 matching bases. This CDR3 spans 15 amino acids. The V end lost 4 bases, the J end lost 4 bases, and 14 bases lay between the germline ends. CDR1 SGHRS and CDR2 YFSETQ come from the germline V gene. CDR3 DNA sequence: TGCGCCAGCAGCGTGACACTCGGGGGCACCGGGGAGCTGTTTTTT. It encodes CASSVTLGGTGELFF. Supplemented by reference TRBV5-1 and TRBJ2-2, the full variable domain reads KAGVTQTPRYLIKTRGQQVTLSCSPISGHRSVSWYQQTPGQGLQFLFEYFSETQRNKGNFPGRFSGRQFSNSRSEMNVSTLELGDSALYLCASSVTLGGTGELFFGEGSRLTVL.

This chain links TRBV25-1 with TRBJ2-2; tentatively, D is TRBD1 or TRBD2 (5 bases each). The CDR3 length is 12 residues. Looked up from germline, CDR1 is MGHDK and CDR2 is SYGVNS. V was shortened by 7 bases and J by 4 bases, with 7 bases between the two germline ends. For the CDR3, the DNA is TGTGCCAGCACAGGGACCACCGGGGAGCTGTTTTTT. Its translation is CASTGTTGELFF.

The rearrangement joins TRBV19 to TRBJ2-2, with TRBD1 as a possible D gene (5 bases). CDR3 length: 15 residues. V lost 8 bases to trimming and J lost 8 bases, with 21 bases between them. CDR1 LNHDA and CDR2 SQIVND come from the germline V gene (reference sequence). DNA for the CDR3: TGTGCCAGTCGAAACCGTATAAGGGGATTGGGGGAGCTGTTTTTT. Residues: CASRNRIRGLGELFF.

The rearrangement uses TRBV28 and TRBJ2-6; 11 positions match TRBD1. V lost 5 bases and J lost 0; bases outside the gene matches: 3. Germline loops: CDR1 MDHEN, CDR2 SYDVKM. CDR3 length equals 17 residues. Here the CDR3 DNA reads TGTGCCAGCAGTCCCGGGACAGGGGGCTCTGGGGCCAACGTCCTGACTTTC. It encodes CASSPGTGGSGANVLTF.